This paragraph covers one T cell receptor (beta chain) sequence. The CDR3 has 19 residues. J lost 0 bases, V lost 1 base, and 11 bases had no gene match. Germline V gene data show CDR1 as LNHDA and CDR2 as SQIVND (reference sequence). Sequencing was performed with immunoSEQ multiplex PCR; in TCRdb, only in-frame clones are kept and a portion is missing. The data hold about 180,000 clones, with nearly 80% observed a single time. The data are from a study of blood T cell repertoires in COVID-19. In the study overall: Italy, Spain and the United States were the sources of the convalescent and acute COVID-19 samples. PBMCs, B-cell-depleted T cells, or T cells provided the cDNA or gDNA that made up the material.

The gene calls are TRBV19 and TRBJ1-5; 8 positions agree with TRBD1. The clonotype originates from a woman between 70 and 85 years old with acute or convalescent COVID-19. Specimen: peripheral blood. CDR3 in DNA: TGTGCCAGTAGTATAGCGGACAGGGACCGGGTTTATAGCAATCAGCCCCAGCATTTT. Its protein is CASSIADRDRVYSNQPQHF.